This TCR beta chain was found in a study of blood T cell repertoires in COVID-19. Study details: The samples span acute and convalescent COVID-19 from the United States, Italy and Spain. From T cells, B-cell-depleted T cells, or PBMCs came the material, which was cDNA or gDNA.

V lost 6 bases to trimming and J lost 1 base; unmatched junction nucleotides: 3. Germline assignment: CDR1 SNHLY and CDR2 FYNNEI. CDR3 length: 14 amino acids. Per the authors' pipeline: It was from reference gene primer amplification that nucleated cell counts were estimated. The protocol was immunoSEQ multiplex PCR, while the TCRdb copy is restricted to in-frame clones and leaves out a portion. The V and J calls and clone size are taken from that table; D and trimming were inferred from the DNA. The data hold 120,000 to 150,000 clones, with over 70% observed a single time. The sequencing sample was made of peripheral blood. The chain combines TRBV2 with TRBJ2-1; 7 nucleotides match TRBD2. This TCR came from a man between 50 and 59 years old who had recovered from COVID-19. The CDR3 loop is CASSKRGSYNEQFF. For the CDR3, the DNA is TGTGCCAGCAGCAAGCGGGGTTCCTACAATGAGCAGTTCTTC.